The 3 T cell receptor beta chains below come from one sample, sequenced in a study of regulatory T cells in long-lasting Graves disease. Assembly of TCR beta libraries relied on iRepertoire HTBI primers together with Arm-PCR of CDR3 regions. TCRdb independently ran MiXCR on the multiplex PCR reads; one entry per CDR3 protein. The sample shows about 470,000 distinct CDR3 sequences, approximately 21% of them seen only once. Sample time point: persistent/refractory GD, antithyroid drugs over 5 years with positive TRAb. The TCR library used RNA extracted from PBMCs. The sample consisted of peripheral blood mononuclear cells (PBMCs), taken when the disease was refractory, from a patient treated with antithyroid drugs. These receptors were collected from a female donor with Graves disease.

The chain is built from TRBV19 and TRBJ2-7, with D maybe TRBD1 (6 bases). The CDR3 is made up of 14 amino acids. The germline gives CDR1 LNHDA, CDR2 SQIVND (reference sequence). V lost 7 bases, J lost 0 bases, and 13 bases lay in between. CDR3 loop: CASTRDINSYEQYF. CDR3 nucleotide sequence: TGTGCCAGTACCCGGGACATCAACTCCTACGAGCAGTACTTC.

This clonotype was picked up a small number of times. A clone one base away is much larger, so this may be a read error. This chain links TRBV27 with TRBJ2-4; D may correspond to TRBD1 or TRBD2 (5 bases each). Germline CDR1 reads MNHEY; CDR2 reads SMNVEV (reference sequence). This CDR3 is 16 amino acids long. In nucleotides, the CDR3 is TGTGCCGGCAGTTCGGGGACCGTCAAAGCCAAAAACATTCAGTACTTC. Its protein product is CAGSSGTVKAKNIQYF.

V gene TRBV12-3 or TRBV12-4 combines with J gene TRBJ2-1, with 10 bases matching TRBD2. V shed 6 bases, J shed 8 bases, and the junction held 19 bases outside the gene matches. The CDR3 spans 18 residues. CDR3 loop: CASSFGTSESPVWDEQFF. In DNA form, the CDR3 reads TGTGCCAGCAGCTTTGGGACTAGCGAGAGCCCCGTTTGGGATGAGCAGTTCTTC.